This is a list of T cell receptor beta chains from one sample in a study of technical replicates of blood from a few donors. Repertoires were generated with immunoSEQ multiplex PCR, while TCRdb's copy carries only in-frame clones and drops some. Of fewer than 90,000 clones listed, roughly 96% are singletons. Sequencing input: T cells isolated from PBMCs. These receptors came from a human donor in good health. The conserved cysteine and the conserved F or W are not part of the CDR3 here.

TRBV5-1 ASTSGTELSPLH
TRBV11-3 ATTPGLAGGPRNEQF
TRBV5-1 ASSLGTASNQPQH
TRBV5-1 ASSRGTSGFGYNEQF
TRBV6-1 ASNRDRGNQPQH
TRBV5-6 ASSLSAEHLVSGYT
TRBV5-1 ASSVGTASYGYT
TRBV6-1 ASRALDLDEQF
TRBV7-2 ASSLSEYQPQH
TRBV6-5 ASSRTSGSDEQY
TRBV6-6 ASSHRASYEQY
TRBV5-6 ASSPSTRGRVDYGYT
TRBV6-1 ASSEGSGRATPIGELF
TRBV11-2 ASSSGWTAQVQETQY
TRBV29-1 SVVPLGLGGEAF
TRBV5-1 ASSLAPSTGRTGELF
TRBV5-4 ASSSLAGEYNEQF
TRBV27 ASRPEVANTGELF